This T cell receptor beta chain emerged from a study of blood T cell repertoires in COVID-19. Background on the study: The origin of the acute and convalescent COVID-19 samples was the United States, Italy and Spain. From T cells, B-cell-depleted T cells, or PBMCs came the material, which was cDNA or gDNA.

In the original workflow: Amplification of reference gene primers provided the estimated nucleated cell counts. Sequencing used immunoSEQ multiplex PCR; TCRdb keeps in-frame clones, though not all of them. V and J calls and clone size are those listed in that table; D and trimming were worked out from the DNA. Of roughly 250,000 clones in the sample, less than 90% were seen once. A Seattle source enrolled patients during active infection and followed them longitudinally. CDR3 length: 16 residues. V lost 5 bases to trimming and J lost 2 bases; unmatched junction nucleotides: 6. Per germline, CDR1 LGHNA and CDR2 YNFKEQ.

This chain joins TRBV4-2 and TRBJ1-6; 7 nucleotides match TRBD1. The TCR was taken from a woman aged 30 to 39 with COVID-19, enrolled during active disease. The material sequenced was peripheral blood. As DNA, the CDR3 is TGTGCCAGCAGCTACGGGACAGAAACCTATAATTCACCCCTCCACTTT. Translation gives CASSYGTETYNSPLHF.